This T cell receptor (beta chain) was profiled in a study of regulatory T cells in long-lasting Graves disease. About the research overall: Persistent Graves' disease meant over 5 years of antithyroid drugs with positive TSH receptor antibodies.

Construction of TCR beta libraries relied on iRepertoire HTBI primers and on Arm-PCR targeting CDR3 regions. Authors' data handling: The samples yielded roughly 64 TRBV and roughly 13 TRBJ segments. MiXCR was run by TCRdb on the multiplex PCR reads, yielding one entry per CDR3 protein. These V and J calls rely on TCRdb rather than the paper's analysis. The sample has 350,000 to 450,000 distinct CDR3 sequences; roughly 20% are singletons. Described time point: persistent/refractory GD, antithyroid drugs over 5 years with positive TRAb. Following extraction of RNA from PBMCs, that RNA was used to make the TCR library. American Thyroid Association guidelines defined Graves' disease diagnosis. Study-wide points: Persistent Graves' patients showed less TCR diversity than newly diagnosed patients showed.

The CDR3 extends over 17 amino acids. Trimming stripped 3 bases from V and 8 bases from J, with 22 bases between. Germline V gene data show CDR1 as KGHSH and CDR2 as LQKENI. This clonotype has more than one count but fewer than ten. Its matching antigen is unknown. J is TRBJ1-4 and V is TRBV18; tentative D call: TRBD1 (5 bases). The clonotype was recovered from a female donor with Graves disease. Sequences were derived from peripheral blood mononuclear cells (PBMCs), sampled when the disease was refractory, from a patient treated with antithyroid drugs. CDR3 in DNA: TGTGCCAGCTCACCCTCCGGGACGGATTACCCCGGAGAAAAACTGTTTTTT. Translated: CASSPSGTDYPGEKLFF.